The 31 T cell receptor beta chains below all came from one sample that was sequenced in a study of cytomegalovirus exposure and HLA in healthy donors. PCR employed 60 Vbeta and 13 Jbeta primers. Using immunoSEQ multiplex PCR, the repertoire was profiled, and TCRdb retains in-frame clones only, with some absent. The sample lists 200,000 or so clones, about 87% occurring once. Sequencing was carried out using PBMCs. The receptors here all came from a man aged 25 to 45 in good health and CMV-seronegative.

The CDR3 is CASSLGGPLQNTEAFF. In DNA form, the CDR3 reads TGTGCCAGCAGCTTAGGGGGGCCACTTCAGAACACTGAAGCTTTCTTT. The V and J genes are TRBV7-2 and TRBJ1-1; TRBD1 might be the D (6 bases). There are 16 residues in the CDR3. V was trimmed by 1 base and J by 1 base, leaving 13 bases between them. Germline values: CDR1 SGHTA, CDR2 FQGNSA.

This chain uses TRBV7-9 with TRBJ2-7; 9 nucleotides match TRBD1. This CDR3 region has 15 residues. The trim removed 4 bases at V and 6 bases at J, leaving 10 bases unmatched. Germline V CDR1 and CDR2: SEHNR, FQNEAQ (reference sequence). The CDR3 here is CASSSTYRGLGEQYF. The CDR3 DNA follows: TGTGCCAGCAGCTCGACCTACAGGGGGCTCGGCGAGCAGTACTTC.

The rearrangement joins TRBV28 to TRBJ1-2; D not resolved. The CDR3 covers 17 residues. CDR1 is MDHEN, CDR2 SYDVKM, per germline. With 3 bases removed from V and 3 bases from J, the gap between germline ends came to 20 bases. The CDR3 here is CASSFVLGGPGDYGYTF. The CDR3, as DNA: TGTGCCAGCAGTTTCGTCCTTGGCGGCCCCGGGGACTATGGCTACACCTTC.

This chain connects TRBV18 to TRBJ2-7, with 7 bases matching TRBD2. The germline V gene has CDR1 KGHSH and CDR2 LQKENI. The CDR3 sequence is 15 residues long. V shed 1 base and J 3 bases; nucleotides not matched to a gene: 6. CDR3 bases: TGTGCCAGCTCACCACGGAGCGGGGTTCTCTACGAGCAGTACTTC. As protein: CASSPRSGVLYEQYF.

This chain links TRBV28 with TRBJ2-3; D call uncertain. The CDR3 is 19 amino acids. V was pared by 1 base and J by 1 base, with 21 bases between. The germline V gene has CDR1 MDHEN and CDR2 SYDVKM. CDR3 residues: CASSLLRPRSTSGTDTQYF. Written as DNA, the CDR3 is TGTGCCAGCAGTTTATTGCGGCCTCGAAGCACAAGTGGCACAGATACGCAGTATTTT.

V usage is TRBV19 and J usage is TRBJ2-1, with a possible D match to TRBD2 (6 bases). This CDR3 is built from 14 residues. CDR1 LNHDA and CDR2 SQIVND come from the germline V gene (reference sequence). V dropped 3 bases and J dropped 5 bases, with 11 bases sitting between them. The CDR3 nucleotides read TGTGCCAGTAGTATCGGCCCGGGGGACAATGAGCAGTTCTTC. Translating gives CASSIGPGDNEQFF.

This clone came up a few times. The rearrangement links TRBV7-2 to TRBJ2-1, with 11 nucleotides matching TRBD1. Germline V CDR1 and CDR2: SGHTA, FQGNSA. V gave up 3 bases and J gave up 6 bases; unmatched junction bases: 4. The CDR3 spans 15 residues. In nucleotides, the CDR3 is TGTGCCAGCAGCTTGTGGGGGACAGGGGGCAATGAGCAGTTCTTC. This sequence encodes CASSLWGTGGNEQFF.

This chain joins TRBV18 and TRBJ2-2; a possible D gene is TRBD2 (6 bases). The CDR3 is 15 residues long. V lost 2 bases, J lost 4 bases, and 11 bases lay in between. Germline CDR1 is KGHSH and CDR2 is LQKENI. CDR3 DNA sequence: TGTGCCAGCTCACCAGCTAGCGACATCACCGGGGAGCTGTTTTTT. Residues: CASSPASDITGELFF.

This clone was seen only a few times. The chain couples TRBV7-6 to TRBJ2-3; 12 nucleotides line up with TRBD2. The junction had 7 bases not matched to a gene; V was cut back by 5 bases and J by 4 bases. Per the germline V gene, CDR1 is SGHVS and CDR2 is FNYEAQ. The CDR3 is 16 amino acids. The CDR3 is CASSLAASGGADTQYF. For the CDR3, the DNA is TGTGCCAGCAGCCTGGCAGCTAGCGGGGGGGCAGATACGCAGTATTTT.

The chain is built from TRBV6-5 and TRBJ2-1; 9 bases fit TRBD2. The germline V gene encodes CDR1 MNHEY and CDR2 SVGAGI. This CDR3 is 16 amino acids long. V lost 0 bases to trimming and J lost 6 bases; unmatched junction nucleotides: 6. As DNA, the CDR3 is TGTGCCAGCAGTTACTCCCGGCTAGCGGGGACCAATGAGCAGTTCTTC. Translated: CASSYSRLAGTNEQFF.

The rearrangement links TRBV28 to TRBJ2-7, with 7 bases that match TRBD1. CDR1 and CDR2 (germline): MDHEN, SYDVKM. The V gene end was trimmed by 5 bases and the J gene end by 3 bases; junction bases not matched to a gene: 7. The CDR3 contains 14 residues. CDR3 in amino acids: CASSHRGDSYEQYF. Here the CDR3 DNA reads TGTGCCAGCAGTCACCGAGGGGACAGCTACGAGCAGTACTTC.

This clone was found a few times. The chain joins TRBV7-8 to TRBJ1-1; TRBD1 is a possible D gene (5 bases). Trimming stripped 1 base from V and 0 bases from J, with 6 bases between. Germline V gene lookup returns CDR1 SGHVS and CDR2 FQNEAQ. This CDR3 has 14 amino acids. CDR3 sequence reads: CASSLGQLNTEAFF. The CDR3 DNA is TGTGCCAGCAGCTTAGGACAGTTGAACACTGAAGCTTTCTTT.

The table lists this clone with a count of one. The chain uses TRBV6-5 and TRBJ1-2; TRBD1 agrees at 8 bases. Germline V CDR1 and CDR2: MNHEY, SVGAGI. This CDR3 contains 14 residues. The V gene end was trimmed by 5 bases and the J gene end by 7 bases; junction bases not matched to a gene: 9. Written as DNA, the CDR3 is TGTGCCAGCAGTACTACAGGGGGGCGGGGTGGCTACACCTTC. Translated, it gives CASSTTGGRGGYTF.

The chain carries TRBV13 and TRBJ1-5; D not resolved. The CDR3 extends over 13 amino acids. The V gene lost 2 bases and the J gene lost 4 bases, with 6 bases spanning the gap. Germline-derived CDR1 and CDR2 are PRHDT and FYEKMQ (reference sequence). CDR3 loop: CASSLSGNQPQHF. Here the CDR3 DNA reads TGTGCCAGCAGCTTAAGCGGTAATCAGCCCCAGCATTTT.

The chain couples TRBV10-2 to TRBJ1-1; D remains unclear. The CDR3 spans 13 residues. Trimming took off 0 bases at V and 5 bases at J, with 7 bases between the two ends. The germline V gene has CDR1 WSHSY and CDR2 SAAADI. The CDR3 DNA is TGCGCCAGCAGTGAGTCCGGGAATACTGAAGCTTTCTTT. It translates to CASSESGNTEAFF.

The rearrangement uses TRBV20-1 and TRBJ2-3; D might be TRBD1 (5 bases). The CDR3 consists of 11 residues. V lost 7 bases and J 5 bases, leaving 10 bases between the germline ends. Germline assignment: CDR1 DFQATT and CDR2 SNEGSKA (reference sequence). As DNA, the CDR3 is TGCAGTGTACGTAGGGGAGATACGCAGTATTTT. It specifies CSVRRGDTQYF.

In its sample, this clone was seen many times. V and J are TRBV4-1 and TRBJ1-2, with D possibly being TRBD1 (5 bases). The CDR3 extends over 16 amino acids. Germline V gives CDR1 MGHRA, CDR2 YSYEKL. V lost 1 base and J 7 bases, leaving 19 bases between the germline ends. The CDR3 region has the DNA TGCGCCAGCAGCCAAGGAGAGGAGGGAGACAGATCTGGCTACACCTTC. This gives the protein CASSQGEEGDRSGYTF.

This chain joins TRBV5-1 and TRBJ1-4; 7 nucleotides align to TRBD1. The germline CDR1 and CDR2 sequences are SGHRS and YFSETQ. The CDR3 length is 16 residues. J was trimmed by 4 bases and V by 0 bases; bases with no gene match: 6. The DNA for the CDR3 is TGCGCCAGCAGCTTGGGTATCCAGGGGGTTAATGAAAAACTGTTTTTT. Translation gives CASSLGIQGVNEKLFF.

V usage is TRBV10-1 and J usage is TRBJ2-6; D not certain. The CDR3 has 15 amino acids. The ends were cut back, 8 bases at V and 2 bases at J, with 13 bases in the middle. Germline V gene data show CDR1 as WNHNN and CDR2 as SYGVQD (reference sequence). This chain's CDR3 is CASPPTRAGANVLTF. DNA of the CDR3: TGCGCCAGCCCTCCAACTCGGGCTGGGGCCAACGTCCTGACTTTC.

The chain employs TRBV18 and TRBJ2-1, with D possibly matching TRBD2 (5 bases). V lost 3 bases to trimming and J lost 0 bases, with 15 bases between them. The V gene's germline CDR1 is KGHSH and CDR2 LQKENI. There are 17 residues in the CDR3. The CDR3 DNA reads as TGTGCCAGCTCACCGCGGTCGACGGGGAGCTCCTACAATGAGCAGTTCTTC. Its translation: CASSPRSTGSSYNEQFF. Looking up the rest from reference TRBV18 and TRBJ2-1 gives the full variable domain: NAGVMQNPRHLVRRRGQEARLRCSPMKGHSHVYWYRQLPEEGLKFMVYLQKENIIDESGMPKERFSAEFPKEGPSILRIQQVVRGDSAAYFCASSPRSTGSSYNEQFFGPGTRLTVL.

V gene TRBV20-1 combines with J gene TRBJ2-7, with a tentative D call TRBD2 (7 bases). This CDR3 region has 11 residues. Germline V gene lookup returns CDR1 DFQATT and CDR2 SNEGSKA (reference sequence). Deletions cut 3 bases from V and 7 bases from J, with 10 bases between. The chain's CDR3 is CSASRGGEQYF. The CDR3 DNA reads as TGCAGTGCTAGTAGGGGGGGGGAGCAGTACTTC.

The chain couples TRBV15 to TRBJ1-5, with D unresolved. Trimming stripped 0 bases from V and 3 bases from J, with 6 bases between. There are 14 residues in the CDR3. Germline assignment: CDR1 LNHNV and CDR2 YYDKDF (reference sequence). This CDR3 is CATSRDPINQPQHF. Here the CDR3 DNA reads TGTGCCACCAGCAGAGATCCCATCAATCAGCCCCAGCATTTT.

This clone was counted once. The genes are TRBV9 and TRBJ2-7, with TRBD1 matching over 7 bases. After removal of 0 bases from V and 5 bases from J, the junction contained 8 bases not matched to a gene. Germline V gene lookup returns CDR1 SGDLS and CDR2 YYNGEE. This CDR3 region has 15 residues. The DNA for the CDR3 is TGTGCCAGCAGCGTAGATGAAGCGCAGGGGGACGAGCAGTACTTC. It specifies CASSVDEAQGDEQYF. Filled out from reference TRBV9 and TRBJ2-7, the complete variable domain reads DSGVTQTPKHLITATGQRVTLRCSPRSGDLSVYWYQQSLDQGLQFLIQYYNGEERAKGNILERFSAQQFPDLHSELNLSSLELGDSALYFCASSVDEAQGDEQYFGPGTRLTVT.

This clone was counted once. The V call is TRBV29-1, the J call TRBJ2-2; D call uncertain. The CDR3 has 11 amino acids. V shed 3 bases and J shed 3 bases, with 2 bases lying between them. CDR1 and CDR2 from the germline V gene are SQVTM and ANQGSEA. CDR3: CSVDDTGELFF. The CDR3 DNA follows: TGCAGCGTTGACGACACCGGGGAGCTGTTTTTT.

The chain is built from TRBV2 and TRBJ2-3, with 9 bases fitting TRBD2. V was pared by 6 bases and J by 3 bases, with 10 bases of the junction left unmatched. Germline CDR1 is SNHLY and CDR2 is FYNNEI. This CDR3 region has 16 residues. The CDR3 region is CASRTLAGVSTDTQYF. The DNA of the CDR3 is TGTGCCAGCAGGACCTTAGCGGGGGTGTCGACAGATACGCAGTATTTT.

The J gene is TRBJ2-5, the V gene TRBV4-1; 9 bases match TRBD1. Per germline, CDR1 MGHRA and CDR2 YSYEKL. There are 16 residues in the CDR3. After removal of 4 bases from V and 4 bases from J, the junction contained 10 bases not matched to a gene. The CDR3 coding sequence is TGCGCCAGCAGCCTAGCCGGGACAGGGTTTGTAGAGACCCAGTACTTC. It encodes CASSLAGTGFVETQYF.

The gene calls are TRBV28 and TRBJ1-5; D uncertain. Germline CDR1 is MDHEN and CDR2 is SYDVKM. The V and J ends lost 5 bases and 3 bases respectively, with 11 bases between them. CDR3 length: 14 residues. The CDR3: CASSPEVSNQPQHF. The CDR3 bases are TGTGCCAGCAGTCCAGAAGTCTCCAATCAGCCCCAGCATTTT.

This clone has just a few counts. This chain joins TRBV2 and TRBJ2-5, with D tentatively TRBD1 (6 bases). V lost 6 bases, J lost 3 bases, and 17 bases lay in between. The CDR3 is 15 residues long. The V gene's germline CDR1 is SNHLY and CDR2 FYNNEI. The CDR3, as DNA: TGTGCCAGCAGGACCCAGGGGTCAGCCAAAGAGACCCAGTACTTC. Translated, it gives CASRTQGSAKETQYF.

V usage is TRBV4-2 and J usage is TRBJ2-7; tentatively, D is TRBD1 (6 bases). This CDR3 spans 16 amino acids. V shed 0 bases and J shed 2 bases, with 14 bases lying between them. Germline assignment: CDR1 LGHNA and CDR2 YNFKEQ. Here the CDR3 reads CASSQEGSDRTYEQYF. The CDR3 region has the DNA TGTGCCAGCAGCCAAGAAGGATCCGACAGGACCTACGAGCAGTACTTC.

The V gene is TRBV11-3, the J gene TRBJ2-1; 9 bases match TRBD2. With 5 bases clipped from V and 4 bases from J, the junction kept 6 bases outside the gene matches. From germline, CDR1 is SGHNT and CDR2 YENEEA. The CDR3 sequence is 15 residues long. The CDR3 DNA follows: TGTGCCAGCAGCCTAGGACTAGCGTTTTACAATGAGCAGTTCTTC. This translates into CASSLGLAFYNEQFF.

This rearrangement joins TRBV7-2 to TRBJ2-3; weak D call: TRBD2 (6 bases). CDR1 and CDR2 (germline): SGHTA, FQGNSA. The CDR3 consists of 15 residues. V was shortened by 1 base and J by 6 bases, with 14 bases between the two germline ends. The chain's CDR3 is CASSLVGLTADTQYF. The CDR3 DNA is TGTGCCAGCAGCTTAGTTGGACTAACCGCGGATACGCAGTATTTT.